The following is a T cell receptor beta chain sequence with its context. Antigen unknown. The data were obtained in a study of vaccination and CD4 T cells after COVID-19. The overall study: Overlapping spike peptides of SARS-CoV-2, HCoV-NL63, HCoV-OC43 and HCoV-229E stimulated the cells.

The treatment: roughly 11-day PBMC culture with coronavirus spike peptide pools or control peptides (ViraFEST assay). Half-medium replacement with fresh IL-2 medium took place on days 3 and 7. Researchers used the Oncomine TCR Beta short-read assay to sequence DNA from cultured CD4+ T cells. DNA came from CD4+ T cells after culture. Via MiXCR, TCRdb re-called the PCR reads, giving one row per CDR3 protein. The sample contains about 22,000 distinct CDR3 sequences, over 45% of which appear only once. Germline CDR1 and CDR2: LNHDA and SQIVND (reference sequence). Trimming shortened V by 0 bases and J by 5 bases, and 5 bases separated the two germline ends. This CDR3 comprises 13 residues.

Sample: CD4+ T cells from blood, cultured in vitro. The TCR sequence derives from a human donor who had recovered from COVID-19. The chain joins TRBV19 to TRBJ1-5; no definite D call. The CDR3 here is CASSIEPYQPQHF. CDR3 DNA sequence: TGTGCCAGTAGTATAGAGCCCTATCAGCCCCAGCATTTT.